The clone carrying this T cell receptor beta chain occurred a few times. Its antigen is undetermined. This record comes from a study of T-cell memory formation after mild COVID-19. Study summary: The two donors had largely donor-specific TCR clusters.

Employing constant-segment primers, 5'RACE generated TCR alpha and TCR beta cDNA libraries bearing sample barcodes and UMIs. TCRdb redid the calling of the 5' RACE reads with MiXCR, one entry per CDR3 protein. The data hold more than 300,000 distinct CDR3 sequences, with roughly 20% observed a single time. The CDR3 consists of 15 residues. In germline, CDR1 is LNHNV, CDR2 YYDKDF (reference sequence). J lost 2 bases, V lost 1 base, and 2 bases had no gene match. Study-level findings and limits: Those CD4+ clones that contracted were mainly in CM and EM (CD8+ ones in EMRA).

This TCR derives from a man between 18 and 35 years old who had mild COVID-19 (a few samples of this study predate the infection). Cell type and time point are not known. V and J are TRBV15 and TRBJ2-3; 8 nucleotides match TRBD1. Sequenced material: PBMCs or a T cell subset sorted from them (not recorded which). Here the CDR3 DNA reads TGTGCCACCAGCAGAGGGACAGGGAACACAGATACGCAGTATTTT. Translation: CATSRGTGNTDTQYF.